This T cell receptor beta chain was observed in a study of cytomegalovirus exposure and HLA in healthy donors. About the study: Out of 398 genotyped donors, around 80% belonged to the Caucasian-associated ancestry cluster.

This cohort consisted of healthy bone marrow donors. On this clone itself: Antigen unknown.

Trimming took 6 bases from V and 2 from J, leaving 10 bases between them. This CDR3 has 14 residues. The germline gives CDR1 MNHEY, CDR2 SVGAGI. The PCR had 60 Vbeta and 13 Jbeta primers. Here immunoSEQ multiplex PCR was the method, and the copy in TCRdb shows in-frame clones only, minus some. The table records 200,000 or so clones, over 65% of them present only once. General study results and limits: A later analysis by the authors found several of the most significant clusters apparently linked to common viral pathogens. It was in a later analysis that TCR association rates were seen to vary by HLA locus, highest for DRB1 and lowest for HLA-C.

The chain joins TRBV6-5 to TRBJ1-4, with D perhaps TRBD1 (5 bases). Sequenced: PBMCs. This clonotype originated in a boy aged 2 to 9 in good health and CMV-seronegative. The CDR3 sequence is CASRSAGTNEKLFF. CDR3 in DNA: TGTGCCAGCAGATCCGCAGGGACTAATGAAAAACTGTTTTTT.